The clone carrying this T cell receptor beta chain turned up a few times. Germline V gives CDR1 LNHDA, CDR2 SQIVND (reference sequence). The CDR3 runs 15 residues. Trimming took 3 bases from V and 7 from J, leaving 19 bases between them. TCRdb re-analysed the RT-PCR reads in MiXCR, keeping a single row per CDR3 protein. The data show 550,000 to 750,000 distinct CDR3 sequences, with 12% to 15% seen just once and 3.6% held by the top ten. The chain is built from TRBV19 and TRBJ2-7, with a possible D match to TRBD1 (6 bases). The TCR was taken from a female donor in good health, serving as a healthy control. The sample consisted of memory CD4+ T cells from blood. CDR3 residues: CASSIGTSSSGEQYF. The CDR3 nucleotides are TGTGCCAGTAGTATCGGGACATCTTCGAGCGGTGAGCAGTACTTC.